These 13 T cell receptor beta chains share one sample of origin, sequenced in a study of T cell changes during pregnancy in multiple sclerosis. Generated by immunoSEQ multiplex PCR, the TCRdb table keeps only in-frame clones and is missing some. This table has some 38,000 clones, 88% appearing once. The sequencing used CD8+ T cells from peripheral blood mononuclear cells, collected in the third trimester of pregnancy. These receptors all stem from a female donor with multiple sclerosis, enrolled in a pregnancy study.

This clone was picked up a small number of times. The gene calls are TRBV4-3 and TRBJ2-7, with D hard to call. Trimming cost V 4 bases and J 6 bases, with 13 bases left between them. The length of the CDR3 is 13 residues. The V gene's germline CDR1 is LGHNA and CDR2 YSLEER. This CDR3 is CASSRDERSEQYF. Written as DNA, the CDR3 is TGCGCCAGCAGCCGCGACGAGAGGTCCGAGCAGTACTTC.

About this clone itself: Other DNA variants within this sample encode the same CDR3. The V gene is TRBV5-1, the J gene TRBJ1-2; tentative D call: TRBD1 (6 bases). This CDR3 spans 14 amino acids. Germline CDR1 is SGHRS and CDR2 is YFSETQ. V lost 0 bases and J 0 bases, leaving 6 bases between the germline ends. CDR3 sequence reads: CASSLGTANYGYTF. The CDR3 DNA sequence: TGCGCCAGCAGCTTGGGGACAGCTAACTATGGCTACACCTTC.

This clone turned up a few times. The rearrangement uses TRBV7-9 and TRBJ2-7; possible D gene TRBD2, 6 bases. V lost 2 bases and J lost 1, with 12 bases in between. The CDR3 is 15 amino acids. In germline, CDR1 is SEHNR, CDR2 FQNEAQ (reference sequence). CDR3 region: CASSLPLAYSYEQYF. CDR3 bases: TGTGCCAGCAGCTTACCGCTAGCGTATTCCTACGAGCAGTACTTC.

The rearrangement uses TRBV11-2 and TRBJ1-1; no clear D gene. CDR3 length: 16 amino acids. Germline CDR1 reads SGHAT; CDR2 reads FQNNGV. V lost 5 bases and J 0 bases, leaving 16 bases between the germline ends. The CDR3 spells CASSLRFGTVNTEAFF. In nucleotides, the CDR3 is TGTGCCAGCAGCCTCAGGTTTGGCACAGTGAACACTGAAGCTTTCTTT.

The V call is TRBV2, the J call TRBJ1-1; D remains unclear. The germline gives CDR1 SNHLY, CDR2 FYNNEI. The CDR3 extends over 16 amino acids. V was shortened by 3 bases and J by 6 bases, with 20 bases between the two germline ends. The CDR3 here is CASSDLSTAPGPEAFF. In nucleotides, the CDR3 is TGTGCCAGCAGTGATCTATCCACAGCTCCTGGGCCTGAAGCTTTCTTT.

This chain links TRBV7-9 with TRBJ1-1; D ambiguous. CDR1 SEHNR and CDR2 FQNEAQ come from the germline V gene (reference sequence). Between the trimmed V and J ends, which lost 6 bases and 0 bases, there was a span of 14 bases. The CDR3 consists of 15 residues. CDR3 protein: CASRPQNSMNTEAFF. The CDR3 nucleotides read TGTGCCAGCAGGCCCCAGAATTCCATGAACACTGAAGCTTTCTTT. Together with reference TRBV7-9 and TRBJ1-1, the CDR3 gives the full variable domain: DTGVSQNPRHKITKRGQNVTFRCDPISEHNRLYWYRQTLGQGPEFLTYFQNEAQLEKSRLLSDRFSAERPKGSFSTLEIQRTEQGDSAMYLCASRPQNSMNTEAFFGQGTRLTVV.

V gene TRBV27 combines with J gene TRBJ2-3, with 11 bases that match TRBD2. This CDR3 has 15 amino acids. The trim removed 7 bases at V and 3 bases at J, leaving 6 bases unmatched. CDR1 is MNHEY and CDR2 is SMNVEV in the germline V gene (reference sequence). CDR3 protein: CASTSGTSGTDTQYF. CDR3 coding DNA: TGTGCCAGCACCTCGGGGACTAGCGGAACAGATACGCAGTATTTT.

The chain has TRBV13 and TRBJ2-1, with a weak D call TRBD2 (5 bases). This CDR3 spans 15 amino acids. Trimming shortened V by 2 bases and J by 0 bases, and 8 bases separated the two germline ends. The V gene's germline CDR1 is PRHDT and CDR2 FYEKMQ (reference sequence). The CDR3 region has the DNA TGTGCCAGCAGCTTAAGCGGAAGCTCCTACAATGAGCAGTTCTTC. Its translation is CASSLSGSSYNEQFF.

This clone was recorded only once. The rearrangement uses TRBV5-6 and TRBJ2-2; a weak D match, TRBD1 (6 bases). The CDR3 extends over 16 amino acids. V lost 0 bases and J lost 5, with 14 bases in between. Per the germline V gene, CDR1 is SGHDT and CDR2 is YYEEEE. CDR3 in amino acids: CASSLDTGWGTGELFF. DNA of the CDR3: TGTGCCAGCAGCTTGGATACAGGGTGGGGAACCGGGGAGCTGTTTTTT.

V gene TRBV6-5 combines with J gene TRBJ1-1; no reliable D call. V shed 4 bases and J shed 7 bases, with 16 bases lying between them. CDR1 is MNHEY and CDR2 is SVGAGI in the germline V gene. The CDR3 sequence is 14 residues long. DNA of the CDR3: TGTGCCAGCAGTTCCCCCGGTGGGGAGGTTGAAGCTTTCTTT. It specifies CASSSPGGEVEAFF.

The J gene is TRBJ2-1, the V gene TRBV6-5, with D tentatively TRBD1 (6 bases). From germline, CDR1 is MNHEY and CDR2 SVGAGI. This CDR3 is 15 amino acids long. V dropped 3 bases and J dropped 7 bases, with 16 bases sitting between them. The CDR3 is CASSYDTGMENEQFF. As DNA, the CDR3 is TGTGCCAGCAGTTATGATACAGGGATGGAGAATGAGCAGTTCTTC.

The rearrangement uses TRBV18 and TRBJ2-7; a possible D gene is TRBD2 (5 bases). Trimming removed 2 bases from V and 2 bases from J, with 10 bases in between. This CDR3 has 14 residues. Germline V gene data show CDR1 as KGHSH and CDR2 as LQKENI. The CDR3 bases are TGTGCCAGCTCACCAGGAGGAAACCCCTACGAGCAGTACTTC. Protein product: CASSPGGNPYEQYF. The full variable domain, completed using reference TRBV18 and TRBJ2-7, is NAGVMQNPRHLVRRRGQEARLRCSPMKGHSHVYWYRQLPEEGLKFMVYLQKENIIDESGMPKERFSAEFPKEGPSILRIQQVVRGDSAAYFCASSPGGNPYEQYFGPGTRLTVT.

The CDR3 DNA follows: TGTGCCAGCAGCGCGGGGCCTGCTGCCTATGGCTACACCTTC. It specifies CASSAGPAAYGYTF. This chain links TRBV11-1 with TRBJ1-2; D possibly corresponds to TRBD1 (5 bases). The germline V gene encodes CDR1 SGHAT and CDR2 FQDESV (reference sequence). Trimming removed 5 bases at V and 4 bases at J, with 14 bases between. CDR3 length: 14 residues.